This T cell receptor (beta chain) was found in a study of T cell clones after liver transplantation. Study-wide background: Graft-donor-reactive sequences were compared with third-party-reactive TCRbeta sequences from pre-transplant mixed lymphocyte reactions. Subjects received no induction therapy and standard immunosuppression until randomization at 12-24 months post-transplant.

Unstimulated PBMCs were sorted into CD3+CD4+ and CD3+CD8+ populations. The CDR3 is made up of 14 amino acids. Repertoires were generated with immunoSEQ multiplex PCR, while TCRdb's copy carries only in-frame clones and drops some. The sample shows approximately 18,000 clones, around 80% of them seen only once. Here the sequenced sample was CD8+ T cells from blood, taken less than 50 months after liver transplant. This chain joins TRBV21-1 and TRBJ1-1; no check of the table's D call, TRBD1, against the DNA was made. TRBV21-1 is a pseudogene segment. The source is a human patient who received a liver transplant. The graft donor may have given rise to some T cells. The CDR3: CASLQPTKEPGAFF. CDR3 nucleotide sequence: TGTGCCAGCCTCCAACCGACAAAGGAACCTGGGGCTTTCTTT.